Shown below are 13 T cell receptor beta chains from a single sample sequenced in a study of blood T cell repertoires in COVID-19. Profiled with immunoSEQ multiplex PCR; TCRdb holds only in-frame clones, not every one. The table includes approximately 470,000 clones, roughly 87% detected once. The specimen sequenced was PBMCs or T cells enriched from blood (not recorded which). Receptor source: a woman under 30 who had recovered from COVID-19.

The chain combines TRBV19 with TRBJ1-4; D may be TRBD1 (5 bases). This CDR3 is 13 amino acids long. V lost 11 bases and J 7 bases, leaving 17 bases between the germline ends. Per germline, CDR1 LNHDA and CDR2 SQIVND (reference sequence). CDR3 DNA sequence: TGTGCCTTATCTGAGGGGACTTCTGAAAAACTGTTTTTT. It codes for CALSEGTSEKLFF.

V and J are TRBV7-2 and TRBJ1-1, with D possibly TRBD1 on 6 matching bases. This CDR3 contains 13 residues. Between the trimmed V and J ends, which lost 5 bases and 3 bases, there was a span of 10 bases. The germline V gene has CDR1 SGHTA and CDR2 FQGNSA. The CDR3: CASSIRQDTEAFF. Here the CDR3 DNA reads TGTGCCAGCAGCATTAGACAGGACACTGAAGCTTTCTTT.

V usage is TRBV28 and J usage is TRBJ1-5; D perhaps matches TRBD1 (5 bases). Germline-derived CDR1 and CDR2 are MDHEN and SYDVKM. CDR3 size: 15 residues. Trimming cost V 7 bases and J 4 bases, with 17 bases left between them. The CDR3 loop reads CASIQDPGGNQPQHF. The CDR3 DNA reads TGTGCCAGCATTCAAGATCCCGGGGGTAATCAGCCCCAGCATTTT.

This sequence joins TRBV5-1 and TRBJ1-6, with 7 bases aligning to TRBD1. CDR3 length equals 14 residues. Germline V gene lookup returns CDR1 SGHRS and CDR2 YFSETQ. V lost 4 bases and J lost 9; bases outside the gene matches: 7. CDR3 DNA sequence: TGCGCCAGCAGCCAGACAGGGAGCGGTTCACCCCTCCACTTT. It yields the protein CASSQTGSGSPLHF.

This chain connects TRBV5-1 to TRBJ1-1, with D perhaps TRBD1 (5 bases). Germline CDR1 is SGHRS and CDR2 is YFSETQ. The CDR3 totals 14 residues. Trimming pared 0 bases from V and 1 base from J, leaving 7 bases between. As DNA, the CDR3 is TGCGCCAGCAGCTTGGGACAGCCGAACACTGAAGCTTTCTTT. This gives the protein CASSLGQPNTEAFF.

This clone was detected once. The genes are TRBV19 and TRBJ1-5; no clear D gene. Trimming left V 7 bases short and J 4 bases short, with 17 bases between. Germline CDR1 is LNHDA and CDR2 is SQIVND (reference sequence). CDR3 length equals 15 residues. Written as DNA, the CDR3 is TGTGCCAGTATGCCGCATACAGCCACAAATCAGCCCCAGCATTTT. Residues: CASMPHTATNQPQHF.

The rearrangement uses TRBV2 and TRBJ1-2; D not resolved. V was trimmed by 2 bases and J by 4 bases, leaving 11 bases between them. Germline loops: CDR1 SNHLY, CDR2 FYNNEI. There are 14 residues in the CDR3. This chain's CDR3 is CASSENEGAYGYTF. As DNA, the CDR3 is TGTGCCAGCAGTGAAAATGAAGGAGCCTATGGCTACACCTTC. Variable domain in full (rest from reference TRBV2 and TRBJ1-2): EPEVTQTPSHQVTQMGQEVILRCVPISNHLYFYWYRQILGQKVEFLVSFYNNEISEKSEIFDDQFSVERPDGSNFTLKIRSTKLEDSAMYFCASSENEGAYGYTFGSGTRLTVV.

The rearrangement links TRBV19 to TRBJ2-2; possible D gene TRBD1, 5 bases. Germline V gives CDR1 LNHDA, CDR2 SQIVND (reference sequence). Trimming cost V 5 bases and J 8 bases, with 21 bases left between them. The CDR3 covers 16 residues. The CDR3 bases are TGTGCCAGTAGTTTCACTCCAGGCAGGGAAGAAGGGGAGCTGTTTTTT. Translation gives CASSFTPGREEGELFF.

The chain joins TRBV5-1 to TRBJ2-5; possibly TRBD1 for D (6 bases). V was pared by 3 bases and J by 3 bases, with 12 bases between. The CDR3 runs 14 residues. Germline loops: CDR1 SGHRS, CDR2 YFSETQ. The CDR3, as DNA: TGCGCCAGCAGCTCCTTACAGGGTGAAGAGACCCAGTACTTC. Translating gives CASSSLQGEETQYF.

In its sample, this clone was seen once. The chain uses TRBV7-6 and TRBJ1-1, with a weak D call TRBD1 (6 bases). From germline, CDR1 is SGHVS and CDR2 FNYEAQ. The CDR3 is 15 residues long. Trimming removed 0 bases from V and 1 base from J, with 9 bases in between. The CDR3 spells CASSLAGQKNTEAFF. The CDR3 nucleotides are TGTGCCAGCAGCTTAGCAGGACAGAAGAACACTGAAGCTTTCTTT.

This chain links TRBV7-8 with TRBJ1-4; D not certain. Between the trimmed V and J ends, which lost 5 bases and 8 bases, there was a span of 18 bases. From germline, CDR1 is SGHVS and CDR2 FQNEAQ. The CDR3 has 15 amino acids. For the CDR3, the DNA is TGTGCCAGCAGCACTGGACCCCTCGGCGGGGAAAAACTGTTTTTT. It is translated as CASSTGPLGGEKLFF.

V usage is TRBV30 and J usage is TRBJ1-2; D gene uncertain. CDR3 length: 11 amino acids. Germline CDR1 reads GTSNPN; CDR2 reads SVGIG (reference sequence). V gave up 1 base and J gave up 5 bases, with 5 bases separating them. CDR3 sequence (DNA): TGTGCCTGGAGTGAAGCTTATGGCTACACCTTC. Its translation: CAWSEAYGYTF. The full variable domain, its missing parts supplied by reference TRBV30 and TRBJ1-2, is SQTIHQWPATLVQPVGSPLSLECTVEGTSNPNLYWYRQAAGRGLQLLFYSVGIGQISSEVPQNLSASRPQDRQFILSSKKLLLSDSGFYLCAWSEAYGYTFGSGTRLTVV.

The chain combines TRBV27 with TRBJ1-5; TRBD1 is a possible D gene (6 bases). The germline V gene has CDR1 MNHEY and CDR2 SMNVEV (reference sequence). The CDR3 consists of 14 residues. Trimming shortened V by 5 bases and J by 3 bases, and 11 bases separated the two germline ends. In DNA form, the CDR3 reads TGTGCCAGCAGTATAAAGGGGGACAATCAGCCCCAGCATTTT. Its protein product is CASSIKGDNQPQHF.